This T cell receptor beta chain was found in a study of monozygotic twins with inflammatory bowel disease. The CDR3 is 15 residues long. Overall study results and limits: People with IBD had fewer clonotypes in common with others than healthy twins did, especially with disease activity. Diversity of TCRbeta measured by inverse Simpson was lower in IBD patients than in healthy co-twins.

As regards this clonotype: Its target is not known.

Used for each TCR library was about 3.5 ug of total RNA. One entry per CDR3 protein, without DNA, is what TCRdb gives after re-calling the 5' RACE reads. This repertoire includes 400,000 or so distinct CDR3 sequences. Unfractionated whole blood yielded total RNA, and T cells were not sorted. The clonotype comes from a human donor with ulcerative colitis or Crohn's disease, or a healthy co-twin of an affected twin (not recorded which). The chain uses TRBV12-3 or TRBV12-4 and TRBJ2-1; there is no DNA to check the TCRdb D call of TRBD1. Input material: blood. CDR3 protein: CASTHGTGAYNEQFF.